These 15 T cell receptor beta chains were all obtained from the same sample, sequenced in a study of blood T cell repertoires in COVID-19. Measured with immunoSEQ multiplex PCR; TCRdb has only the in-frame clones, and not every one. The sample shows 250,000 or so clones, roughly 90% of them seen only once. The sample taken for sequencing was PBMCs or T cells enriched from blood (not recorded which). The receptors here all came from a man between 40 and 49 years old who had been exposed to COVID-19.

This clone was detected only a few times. CDR3 loop: CASKETEGVILNYGYTF. The CDR3 nucleotides are TGTGCCAGCAAAGAAACCGAGGGGGTTATCTTAAACTATGGCTACACCTTC. The chain joins TRBV2 to TRBJ1-2, with a tentative D call TRBD1 (6 bases). Trimming took 7 bases from V and 2 from J, leaving 23 bases between them. The CDR3 spans 17 residues. Germline V gene sequence: CDR1 SNHLY, CDR2 FYNNEI. Complete variable domain (other parts from reference TRBV2 and TRBJ1-2): EPEVTQTPSHQVTQMGQEVILRCVPISNHLYFYWYRQILGQKVEFLVSFYNNEISEKSEIFDDQFSVERPDGSNFTLKIRSTKLEDSAMYFCASKETEGVILNYGYTFGSGTRLTVV.

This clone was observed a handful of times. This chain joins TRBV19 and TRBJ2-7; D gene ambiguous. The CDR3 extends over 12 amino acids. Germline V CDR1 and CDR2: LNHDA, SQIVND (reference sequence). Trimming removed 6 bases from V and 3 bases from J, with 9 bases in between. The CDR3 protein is CASRSADYEQYF. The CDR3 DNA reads TGTGCCAGTAGGTCGGCGGACTACGAGCAGTACTTC.

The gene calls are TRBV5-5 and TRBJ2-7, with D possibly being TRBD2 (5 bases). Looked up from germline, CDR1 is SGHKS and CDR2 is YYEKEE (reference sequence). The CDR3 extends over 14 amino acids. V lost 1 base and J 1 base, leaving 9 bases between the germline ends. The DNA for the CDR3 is TGTGCCAGCAGCTTGTCGTCGGGGTCCTACGAGCAGTACTTC. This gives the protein CASSLSSGSYEQYF.

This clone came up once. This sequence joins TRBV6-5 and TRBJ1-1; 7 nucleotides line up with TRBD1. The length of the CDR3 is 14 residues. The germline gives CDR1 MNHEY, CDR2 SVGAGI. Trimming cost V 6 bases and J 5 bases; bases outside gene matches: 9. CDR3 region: CASSRDRKLTEAFF. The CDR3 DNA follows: TGTGCCAGCAGCCGGGACAGAAAACTGACTGAAGCTTTCTTT.

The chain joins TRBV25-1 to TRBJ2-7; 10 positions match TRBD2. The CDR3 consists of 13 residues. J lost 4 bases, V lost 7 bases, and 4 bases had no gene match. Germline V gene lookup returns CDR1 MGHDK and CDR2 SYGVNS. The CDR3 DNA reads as TGTGCCAGCACTATAGCGGGAGGTTACGAGCAGTACTTC. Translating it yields CASTIAGGYEQYF.

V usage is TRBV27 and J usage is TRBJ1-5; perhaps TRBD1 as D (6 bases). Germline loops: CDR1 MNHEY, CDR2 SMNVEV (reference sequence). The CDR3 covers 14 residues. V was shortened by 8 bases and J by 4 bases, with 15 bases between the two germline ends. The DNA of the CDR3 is TGTGCCAGCGGAACAGGGTTCAGGAATCAGCCCCAGCATTTT. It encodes CASGTGFRNQPQHF.

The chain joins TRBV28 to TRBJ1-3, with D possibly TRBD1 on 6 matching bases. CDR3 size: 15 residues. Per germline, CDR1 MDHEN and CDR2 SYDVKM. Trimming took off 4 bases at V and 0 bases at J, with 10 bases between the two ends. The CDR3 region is CASSSGQLSGNTIYF. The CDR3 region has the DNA TGTGCCAGCAGTTCGGGACAACTCTCTGGAAACACCATATATTTT.

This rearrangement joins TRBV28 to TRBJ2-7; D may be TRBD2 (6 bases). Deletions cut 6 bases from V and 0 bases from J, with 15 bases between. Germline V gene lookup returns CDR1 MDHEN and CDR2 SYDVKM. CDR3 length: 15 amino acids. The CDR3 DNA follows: TGTGCCAGCAGCGTCGCGGGACCCCTCTCCTACGAGCAGTACTTC. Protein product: CASSVAGPLSYEQYF. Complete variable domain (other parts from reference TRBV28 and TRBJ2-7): DVKVTQSSRYLVKRTGEKVFLECVQDMDHENMFWYRQDPGLGLRLIYFSYDVKMKEKGDIPEGYSVSREKKERFSLILESASTNQTSMYLCASSVAGPLSYEQYFGPGTRLTVT.

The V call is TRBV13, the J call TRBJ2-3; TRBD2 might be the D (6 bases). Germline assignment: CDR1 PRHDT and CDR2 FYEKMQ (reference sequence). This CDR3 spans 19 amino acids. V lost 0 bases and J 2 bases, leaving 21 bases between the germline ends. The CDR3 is CASSLGQSEGPNPTDTQYF. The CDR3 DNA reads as TGTGCCAGCAGCTTAGGCCAGTCGGAGGGCCCCAACCCCACAGATACGCAGTATTTT.

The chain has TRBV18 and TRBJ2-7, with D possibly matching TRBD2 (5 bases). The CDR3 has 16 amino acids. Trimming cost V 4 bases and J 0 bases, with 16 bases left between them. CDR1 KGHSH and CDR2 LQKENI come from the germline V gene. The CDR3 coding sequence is TGTGCCAGCTCACGCCGCACATCCGGAGGCTCCTACGAGCAGTACTTC. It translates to CASSRRTSGGSYEQYF.

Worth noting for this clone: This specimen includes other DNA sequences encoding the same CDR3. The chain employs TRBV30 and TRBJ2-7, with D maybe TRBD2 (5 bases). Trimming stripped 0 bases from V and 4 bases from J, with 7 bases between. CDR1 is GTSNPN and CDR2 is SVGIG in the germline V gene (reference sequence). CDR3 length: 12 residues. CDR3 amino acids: CAWSVRGYEQYF. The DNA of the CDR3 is TGTGCCTGGAGTGTACGGGGATACGAGCAGTACTTC. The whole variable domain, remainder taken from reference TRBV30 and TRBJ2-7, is SQTIHQWPATLVQPVGSPLSLECTVEGTSNPNLYWYRQAAGRGLQLLFYSVGIGQISSEVPQNLSASRPQDRQFILSSKKLLLSDSGFYLCAWSVRGYEQYFGPGTRLTVT.

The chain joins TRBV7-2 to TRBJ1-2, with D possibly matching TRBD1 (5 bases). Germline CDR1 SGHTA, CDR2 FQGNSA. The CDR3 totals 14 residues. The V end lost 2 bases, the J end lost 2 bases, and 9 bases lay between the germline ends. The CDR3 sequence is CASSLPGENYGYTF. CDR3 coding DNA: TGTGCCAGCAGCTTACCGGGGGAGAACTATGGCTACACCTTC. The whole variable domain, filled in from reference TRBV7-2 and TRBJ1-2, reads GAGVSQSPSNKVTEKGKDVELRCDPISGHTALYWYRQSLGQGLEFLIYFQGNSAPDKSGLPSDRFSAERTGGSVSTLTIQRTQQEDSAVYLCASSLPGENYGYTFGSGTRLTVV.

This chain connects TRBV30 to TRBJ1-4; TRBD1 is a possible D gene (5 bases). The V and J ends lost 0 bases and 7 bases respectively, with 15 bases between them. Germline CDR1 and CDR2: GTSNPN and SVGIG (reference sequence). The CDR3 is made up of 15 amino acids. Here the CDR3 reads CAWSVGGGVIEKLFF. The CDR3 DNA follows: TGTGCCTGGAGTGTCGGTGGGGGGGTGATTGAAAAACTGTTTTTT. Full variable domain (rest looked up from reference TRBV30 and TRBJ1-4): SQTIHQWPATLVQPVGSPLSLECTVEGTSNPNLYWYRQAAGRGLQLLFYSVGIGQISSEVPQNLSASRPQDRQFILSSKKLLLSDSGFYLCAWSVGGGVIEKLFFGSGTQLSVL.

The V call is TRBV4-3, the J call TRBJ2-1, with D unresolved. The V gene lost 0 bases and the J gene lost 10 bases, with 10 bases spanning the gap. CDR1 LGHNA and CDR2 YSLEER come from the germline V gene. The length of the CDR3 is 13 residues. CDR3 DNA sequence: TGCGCCAGCAGCCAAGAGAGTATATCCGAGCAGTTCTTC. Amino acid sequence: CASSQESISEQFF.

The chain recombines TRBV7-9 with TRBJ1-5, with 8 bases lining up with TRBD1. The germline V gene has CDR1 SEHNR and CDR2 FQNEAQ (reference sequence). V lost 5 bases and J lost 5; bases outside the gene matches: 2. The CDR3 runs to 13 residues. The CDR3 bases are TGTGCCAGCAGCCCGACAGGGGATCAGCCCCAGCATTTT. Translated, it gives CASSPTGDQPQHF. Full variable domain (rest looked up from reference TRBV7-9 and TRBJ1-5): DTGVSQNPRHKITKRGQNVTFRCDPISEHNRLYWYRQTLGQGPEFLTYFQNEAQLEKSRLLSDRFSAERPKGSFSTLEIQRTEQGDSAMYLCASSPTGDQPQHFGDGTRLSIL.